This is a list of T cell receptor beta chains from one sample in a study of cytomegalovirus exposure and HLA in healthy donors. Assay: immunoSEQ multiplex PCR; the TCRdb copy retains only in-frame clones and omits some. Of approximately 210,000 clones in the sample, about 81% are singletons; the top ten hold around 1.9%. Specimen: PBMCs. All receptors come from a young man in good health and CMV-seronegative. CDR3s include the opening cysteine and the closing phenylalanine or tryptophan. The D gene is left open where the match is weak. Some rows mark clone size as missing; the rest say once, few, many or name a class of expanded clone.

TRBJ2-1	NA	NA	TRBV6-6	CASSPNPVEQFF	TGTGCCAGCAGCCCAAACCCAGTTGAGCAGTTCTTC
TRBJ2-2	NA	NA	TRBV7-8	CASSGQYTGELFF	TGTGCCAGCAGCGGACAATACACCGGGGAGCTGTTTTTT
TRBJ2-5	NA	NA	TRBV27	CASSFGSAGLTQYF	TGTGCCAGCAGTTTTGGGTCGGCAGGTTTGACCCAGTACTTC
TRBJ2-3	TRBD1	NA	TRBV11-2	CASSLADRGQDTQYF	TGTGCCAGCAGCCTCGCTGACAGGGGGCAGGATACGCAGTATTTT
TRBJ2-5	TRBD1	NA	TRBV6-1	CASTWRTGQETQYF	TGTGCCAGCACCTGGAGGACAGGGCAAGAGACCCAGTACTTC
TRBJ1-2	NA	NA	TRBV15	CATSRERQGGGEGGYTF	TGTGCCACCAGCAGAGAAAGGCAGGGAGGGGGGGAGGGTGGCTACACCTTC
TRBJ2-3	TRBD2	NA	TRBV5-1	CASSSAGTLTDTQYF	TGCGCCAGCAGCTCAGCGGGGACCCTCACAGATACGCAGTATTTT
TRBJ2-4	NA	NA	TRBV15	CATSRDPSGLNIQYF	TGTGCCACCAGCAGAGATCCGTCAGGGTTGAACATTCAGTACTTC
TRBJ2-7	TRBD2	NA	TRBV15	CATSLGGRAREQYF	TGTGCCACCAGCCTCGGCGGGAGGGCCCGCGAGCAGTACTTC
TRBJ1-2	TRBD1	once	TRBV5-6	CASSLSRTGSNYGYTF	TGTGCCAGCAGCTTGTCTCGGACAGGGTCGAACTATGGCTACACCTTC
TRBJ1-2	NA	NA	TRBV30	CAWGGVGLYGYTF	TGTGCCTGGGGGGGGGTTGGGCTCTATGGCTACACCTTC
TRBJ2-3	TRBD2	NA	TRBV5-1	CASSLETSGSGNTQYF	TGCGCCAGCAGCTTGGAGACTAGCGGGAGCGGGAATACGCAGTATTTT
TRBJ2-5	TRBD1	few	TRBV11-2	CASSSFPQGAGETQYF	TGTGCCAGCAGCTCCTTCCCACAGGGGGCGGGAGAGACCCAGTACTTC
TRBJ1-3	TRBD1	NA	TRBV7-2	CASSFLDRGGNTIYF	TGTGCCAGCAGCTTCCTCGACAGGGGGGGAAACACCATATATTTT
TRBJ2-5	NA	NA	TRBV7-3	CASSPTGGEETQYF	TGTGCCAGCAGCCCTACGGGCGGGGAAGAGACCCAGTACTTC
TRBJ1-2	TRBD1	NA	TRBV28	CASSSGQAYGYTF	TGTGCCAGCAGCTCAGGACAGGCCTATGGCTACACCTTC
TRBJ1-1	NA	NA	TRBV5-6	CASSLGRGSGSGTEAFF	TGTGCCAGCAGCTTGGGACGGGGCTCAGGTAGCGGCACTGAAGCTTTCTTT
TRBJ2-3	NA	NA	TRBV5-5	CASSPGTASTDTQYF	TGTGCCAGCAGCCCAGGGACTGCTAGCACAGATACGCAGTATTTT
TRBJ2-1	NA	NA	TRBV4-1	CASSQDTYNEQFF	TGCGCCAGCAGCCAAGACACATACAATGAGCAGTTCTTC
TRBJ2-3	TRBD1	NA	TRBV9	CASSVRPGTGGTDTQYF	TGTGCCAGCAGCGTCCGTCCCGGGACAGGGGGCACAGATACGCAGTATTTT
TRBJ1-3	TRBD1	NA	TRBV18	CASSSETGIGGNTIYF	TGTGCCAGCTCATCCGAGACAGGGATCGGTGGAAACACCATATATTTT
TRBJ2-3	NA	once	TRBV11-1	CASSFGLYTDTQYF	TGTGCCAGCAGCTTTGGACTGTACACAGATACGCAGTATTTT
TRBJ1-5	NA	NA	TRBV6-1	CASREGLNQPQHF	TGTGCCAGCAGGGAAGGTCTCAATCAGCCCCAGCATTTT
TRBJ2-7	NA	NA	TRBV7-9	CASREGAGEQYF	TGTGCCAGCAGGGAGGGGGCCGGCGAGCAGTACTTC
TRBJ2-1	NA	NA	TRBV27	CASSLLTVRDNEQFF	TGTGCCAGCAGTTTATTGACAGTGCGAGACAATGAGCAGTTCTTC
TRBJ2-1	NA	NA	TRBV7-3	CASSPRGSYNEQFF	TGTGCCAGCAGCCCCAGGGGCTCCTACAATGAGCAGTTCTTC
TRBJ2-7	NA	NA	TRBV6-1	CASSLQGTRGYEQYF	TGTGCCAGCAGTTTACAGGGGACTCGGGGATACGAGCAGTACTTC
TRBJ1-2	TRBD1	NA	TRBV27	CASIPWSRDRGQYNYGYTF	TGTGCCAGCATTCCTTGGAGCCGGGACAGGGGGCAATACAACTATGGCTACACCTTC
TRBJ2-1	TRBD2	NA	TRBV5-1	CASSYSGSFNEQFF	TGCGCCAGCAGCTATAGCGGGAGTTTTAATGAGCAGTTCTTC